This TCR beta chain originates from a study of blood T cell repertoires in COVID-19 (dated by TCRdb to about 2020). Notes on the research overall: Samples from collaborators originated in the United States, Italy and Spain and spanned both the acute and convalescent phases of COVID-19. The prospective study material was composed of cDNA or gDNA derived from T cells, B-cell-depleted T cells, or PBMCs. Subjects who had been exposed to COVID-19, were actively infected with it, or had recovered from it provided the deeply sampled blood TCRbeta repertoires that made up the dataset. The repertoires were made available in a free public database intended to serve as a resource for research on the immune response to SARS-CoV-2. Samples came from the ongoing ImmuneRACE study (first 160 participants) plus 1,254 subjects from 6 global collaborators. The sample metadata nearly always contained a de-identified subject ID, COVID-19 status, age in years and sex. Where available, HLA class I and class II types were obtained from metadata supplied by the sample provider rather than from assay-based typing.

Beyond this particular receptor, the publication reports: The amount of clinical and demographic metadata varied by source and participant and was provided uncurated.

At one collaborating source in Seattle, patients were enrolled during active infection and were followed longitudinally through the course of disease. Whole blood was collected in K2EDTA tubes by collaborating institutions according to the institutions' own protocols. For TCRbeta analysis, collaborators shipped samples in one of three forms: frozen whole blood, isolated PBMCs, or DNA extracted from either of those sample types. Note on this clone: This receptor's antigen is unknown. No base quality values were provided; no much bigger clone lies one nucleotide off.

The immunoSEQ Assay, a bias-controlled multiplex PCR, was used to amplify TCRbeta CDR3 regions from genomic DNA. The authors' analysis ran thus. The number of nucleated cells in each sample was estimated from the amplification of reference gene primers within the assay. To quantify the absolute abundance of each unique TCRbeta CDR3 rearrangement, sequence reads were collapsed and filtered. Productive Simpson clonality was computed per sample as the square root of Simpson's diversity index over productive rearrangements. TCRdb stores this immuneACCESS table with in-frame sequences only. Part of the clones is absent; in the studies checked, under half of the shortfall reflects unresolved V genes, and no reason is known for the rest. V, J and clone size are those of that table, while D and trimming were read from the DNA. This sample has about 160,000 clones in its table, and 92% of those were observed once. Of the sample, 4.8% is held by the ten largest clones.

The CDR3 sequence holds 16 residues, the cysteine and phenylalanine included. The kept DNA is CDR3 alone, 48 bases in frame from the first base. Sequences SGHTA (CDR1) and FQGNSA (CDR2) are obtained from the germline V gene. V ends up 5 bases short and J 0 bases short, with an unmatched junction base count of 9. The sequence is built from TRBV7-2 and TRBJ1-1, with 7 bases matching TRBD1. This clonotype was obtained from a young man with COVID-19, enrolled during active disease. The specimen sequenced was peripheral blood. The bases read TGTGCCAGCAGCCCCGGGACAGCTGCTATGAACACTGAAGCTTTCTTT. Protein translation: CASSPGTAAMNTEAFF.